This T cell receptor (beta chain) emerged from a study of early T cells in non-severe SARS-CoV-2 infection. This clonotype has at least ten counts. TCRdb redid the calling of the 5' RACE reads with MiXCR, one entry per CDR3 protein. The top ten hold 5.3% of the sample, which has approximately 31,000 distinct CDR3 sequences, roughly 5.9% seen once. The germline CDR1 and CDR2 sequences are SGHTA and FQGNSA. The CDR3 has 16 residues. V was shortened by 1 base and J by 5 bases, with 16 bases between the two germline ends. Source material: whole blood. This TCR derives from an adult who was a healthcare worker with PCR-confirmed SARS-CoV-2 infection or an uninfected control (not recorded which). The chain employs TRBV7-2 and TRBJ2-3; possible D gene TRBD2, 5 bases. The chain's CDR3 is CASSLGAGLDQDTQYF. The CDR3 bases are TGTGCCAGCAGCTTAGGGGCGGGCCTTGATCAAGATACGCAGTATTTT.